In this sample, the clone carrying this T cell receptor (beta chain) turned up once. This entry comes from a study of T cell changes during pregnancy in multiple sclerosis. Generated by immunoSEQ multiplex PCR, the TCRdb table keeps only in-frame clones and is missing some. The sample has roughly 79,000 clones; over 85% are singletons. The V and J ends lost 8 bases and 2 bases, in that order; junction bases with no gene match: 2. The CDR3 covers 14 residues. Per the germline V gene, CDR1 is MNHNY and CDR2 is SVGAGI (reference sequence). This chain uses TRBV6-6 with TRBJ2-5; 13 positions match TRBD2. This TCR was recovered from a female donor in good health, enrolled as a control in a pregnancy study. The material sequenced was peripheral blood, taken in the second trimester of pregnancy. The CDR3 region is CASRTSGGQETQYF. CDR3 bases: TGTGCCAGCCGGACTAGCGGGGGACAAGAGACCCAGTACTTC.